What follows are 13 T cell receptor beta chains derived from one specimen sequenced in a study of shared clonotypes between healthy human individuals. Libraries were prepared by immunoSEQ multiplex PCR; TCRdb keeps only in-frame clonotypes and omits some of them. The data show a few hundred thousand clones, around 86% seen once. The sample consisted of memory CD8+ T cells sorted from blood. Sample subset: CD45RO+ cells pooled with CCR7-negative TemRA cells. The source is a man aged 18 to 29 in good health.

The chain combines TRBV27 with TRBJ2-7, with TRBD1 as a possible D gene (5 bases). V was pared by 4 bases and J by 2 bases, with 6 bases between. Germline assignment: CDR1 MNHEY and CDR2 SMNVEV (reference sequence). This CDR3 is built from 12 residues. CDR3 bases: TGTGCCAGCAGTTCGACAGCCTACGAGCAGTACTTC. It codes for CASSSTAYEQYF.

In DNA form, the CDR3 reads TGTGCCAGCAGCTTTGGCGGGATTAGGGAGACCCAGTACTTC. It yields the protein CASSFGGIRETQYF. The chain links TRBV13 to TRBJ2-5, with D possibly matching TRBD2 (6 bases). The CDR3 extends over 14 amino acids. Germline assignment: CDR1 PRHDT and CDR2 FYEKMQ (reference sequence). V lost 3 bases, J lost 5 bases, and 13 bases lay in between.

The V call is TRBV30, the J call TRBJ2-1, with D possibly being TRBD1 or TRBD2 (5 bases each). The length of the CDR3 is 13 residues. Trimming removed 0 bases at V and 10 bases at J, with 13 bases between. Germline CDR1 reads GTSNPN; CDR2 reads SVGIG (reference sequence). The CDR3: CAWSVWGGREQFF. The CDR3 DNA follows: TGTGCCTGGAGTGTATGGGGCGGGCGGGAGCAGTTCTTC.

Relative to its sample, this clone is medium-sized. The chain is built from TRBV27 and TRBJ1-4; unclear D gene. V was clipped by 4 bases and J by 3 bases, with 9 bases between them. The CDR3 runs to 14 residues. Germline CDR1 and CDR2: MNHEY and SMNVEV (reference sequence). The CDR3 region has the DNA TGTGCCAGCAGTTCCTGGGCCCCTAATGAAAAACTGTTTTTT. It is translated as CASSSWAPNEKLFF. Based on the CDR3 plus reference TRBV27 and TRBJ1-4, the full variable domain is EAQVTQNPRYLITVTGKKLTVTCSQNMNHEYMSWYRQDPGLGLRQIYYSMNVEVTDKGDVPEGYKVSRKEKRNFPLILESPSPNQTSLYFCASSSWAPNEKLFFGSGTQLSVL.

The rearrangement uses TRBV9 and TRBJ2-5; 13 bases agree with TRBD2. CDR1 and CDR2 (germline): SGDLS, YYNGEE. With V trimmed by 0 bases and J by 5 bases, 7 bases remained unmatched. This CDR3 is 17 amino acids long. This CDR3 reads CASSVGLLAGGSETQYF. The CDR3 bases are TGTGCCAGCAGCGTAGGGTTACTAGCGGGAGGGTCGGAGACCCAGTACTTC.

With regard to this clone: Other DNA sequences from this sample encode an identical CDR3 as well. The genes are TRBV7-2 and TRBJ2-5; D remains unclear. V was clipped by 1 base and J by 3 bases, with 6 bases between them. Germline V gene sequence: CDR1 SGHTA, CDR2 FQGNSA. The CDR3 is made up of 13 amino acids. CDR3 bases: TGTGCCAGCAGCTTAGATGGCGAAGAGACCCAGTACTTC. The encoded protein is CASSLDGEETQYF.

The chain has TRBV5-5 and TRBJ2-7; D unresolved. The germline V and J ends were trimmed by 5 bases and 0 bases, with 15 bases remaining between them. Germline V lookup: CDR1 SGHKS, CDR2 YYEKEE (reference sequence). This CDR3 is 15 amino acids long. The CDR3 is CASSHYGPLSYEQYF. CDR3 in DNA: TGTGCCAGCAGTCATTACGGGCCCCTCTCCTACGAGCAGTACTTC. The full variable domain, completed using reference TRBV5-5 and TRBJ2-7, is DAGVTQSPTHLIKTRGQQVTLRCSPISGHKSVSWYQQVLGQGPQFIFQYYEKEERGRGNFPDRFSARQFPNYSSELNVNALLLGDSALYLCASSHYGPLSYEQYFGPGTRLTVT.

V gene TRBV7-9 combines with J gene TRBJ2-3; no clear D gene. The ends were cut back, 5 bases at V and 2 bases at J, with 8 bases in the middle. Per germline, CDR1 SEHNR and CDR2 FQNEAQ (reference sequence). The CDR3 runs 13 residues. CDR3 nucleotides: TGTGCCAGCAGCGGATGGCCCACAGATACGCAGTATTTT. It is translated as CASSGWPTDTQYF.

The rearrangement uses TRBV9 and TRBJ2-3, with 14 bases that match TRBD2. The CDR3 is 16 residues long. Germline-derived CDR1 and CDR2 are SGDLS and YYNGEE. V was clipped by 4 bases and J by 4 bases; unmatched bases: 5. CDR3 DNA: TGTGCCAGCAGCCCTCGACTAGCGGGGGGGGCAGATACGCAGTATTTT. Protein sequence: CASSPRLAGGADTQYF.

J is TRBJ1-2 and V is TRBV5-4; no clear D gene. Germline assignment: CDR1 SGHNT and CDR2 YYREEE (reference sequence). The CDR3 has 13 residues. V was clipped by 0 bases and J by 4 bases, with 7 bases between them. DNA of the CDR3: TGTGCCAGCAGCTTGGAGACTTTCTATGGCTACACCTTC. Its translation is CASSLETFYGYTF.

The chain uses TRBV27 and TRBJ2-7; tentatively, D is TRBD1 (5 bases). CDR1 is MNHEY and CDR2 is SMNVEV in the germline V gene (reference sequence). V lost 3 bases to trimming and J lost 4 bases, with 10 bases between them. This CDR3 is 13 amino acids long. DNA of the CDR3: TGTGCCAGCAGTTTCCGCGCAGGGTACGAGCAGTACTTC. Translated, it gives CASSFRAGYEQYF.

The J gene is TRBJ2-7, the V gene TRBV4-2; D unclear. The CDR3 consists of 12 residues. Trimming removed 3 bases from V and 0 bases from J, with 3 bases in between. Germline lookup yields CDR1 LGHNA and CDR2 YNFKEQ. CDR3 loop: CASSQGSYEQYF. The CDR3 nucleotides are TGTGCCAGCAGCCAGGGCTCCTACGAGCAGTACTTC.

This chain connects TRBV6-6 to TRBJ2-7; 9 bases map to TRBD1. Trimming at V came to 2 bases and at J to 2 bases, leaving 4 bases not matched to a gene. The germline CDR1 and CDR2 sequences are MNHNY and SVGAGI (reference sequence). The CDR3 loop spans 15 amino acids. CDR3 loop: CASSYPTGGAYEQYF. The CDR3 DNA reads TGTGCCAGCAGTTACCCGACAGGGGGGGCCTACGAGCAGTACTTC.